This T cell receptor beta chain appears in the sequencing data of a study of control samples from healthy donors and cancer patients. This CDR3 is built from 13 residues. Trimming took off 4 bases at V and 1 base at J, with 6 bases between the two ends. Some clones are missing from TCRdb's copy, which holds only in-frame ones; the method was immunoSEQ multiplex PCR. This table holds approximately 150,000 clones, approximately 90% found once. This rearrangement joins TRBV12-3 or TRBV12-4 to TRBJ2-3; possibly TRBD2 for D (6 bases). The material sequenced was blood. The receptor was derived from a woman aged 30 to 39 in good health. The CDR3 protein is CASSSGGTDTQYF. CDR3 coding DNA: TGTGCCAGCAGTTCGGGGGGCACAGATACGCAGTATTTT.